Listed below are T cell receptor beta chains from one sample, sequenced in a study of PD-1 blockade in classical Hodgkin lymphoma. Libraries were prepared by immunoSEQ multiplex PCR; TCRdb keeps only in-frame clonotypes and omits some of them. The table lists about 100,000 clones, around nine tenths of them singletons, with 5% to 7.5% in the top ten. The sequenced sample was peripheral blood mononuclear cells (PBMCs), obtained before the second cycle of nivolumab. These receptors all come from a human donor with classical Hodgkin lymphoma. The CDR3 runs from the conserved cysteine through the conserved F or W. D genes are given only for firm matches. Clone size appears in some rows only: once, few, many, or a class for an expanded clone.

TRBJ1-1 | TRBV7-9 | few | - | TGTGCCAGCAGCTTTCTAGGGACATCCACTGAAGCTTTCTTT | CASSFLGTSTEAFF
TRBJ2-1 | TRBV7-6 | - | TRBD2 | TGTGCCAGCAGCCCCTCGGGGGGGACCTACAATGAGCAGTTCTTC | CASSPSGGTYNEQFF
TRBJ2-6 | TRBV7-8 | - | - | TGTGCCAGCAGCTTAGCTTGGGACTTCAACGTCCTGACTTTC | CASSLAWDFNVLTF
TRBJ2-3 | TRBV19 | - | - | TGTGCCAGTAGTATAGGTCAGGGCATAGATACGCAGTATTTT | CASSIGQGIDTQYF
TRBJ1-4 | TRBV19 | - | - | TGTGCCAGTAGTGGGGTGGTGCCGTGGGACGAAAAACTGTTTTTT | CASSGVVPWDEKLFF
TRBJ2-1 | TRBV5-1 | - | TRBD2 | TGCGCCAGCAGCTCCAGCGGGGACCCCTACAATGAGCAGTTCTTC | CASSSSGDPYNEQFF
TRBJ1-2 | TRBV18 | once | - | TGTGCCAGCTCACCCTCGGGACAACAGACTAACTATGGCTACACCTTC | CASSPSGQQTNYGYTF
TRBJ1-6 | TRBV28 | - | - | TGTGCCAGCAGTTTAGTCCTGACAGGCACCCTGCGCAATTCACCCCTCCACTTT | CASSLVLTGTLRNSPLHF
TRBJ2-6 | TRBV9 | - | TRBD1 | TGTGCCAGCAGCGTAGAGGGGGCGAGGGCCAACGTCCTGACTTTC | CASSVEGARANVLTF
TRBJ1-2 | TRBV30 | - | - | TGTGCCTGGAGTGTACGACAGCAAAGCTATGGCTACACCTTC | CAWSVRQQSYGYTF
TRBJ2-1 | TRBV7-3 | once | TRBD1 | TGTGCCAGCAGCCCCCGGGACAGGGGAGGGTCGGATGAGCAGTTCTTC | CASSPRDRGGSDEQFF
TRBJ1-1 | TRBV7-9 | - | TRBD1 | TGTGCCAGCAGCTTAACAGGGGCGAACACTGAAGCTTTCTTT | CASSLTGANTEAFF
TRBJ2-6 | TRBV7-2 | once | TRBD1 | TGTGCCAGCAGCCGCTTTGGGGACAGGGTCCGGTCTGGGGCCAACGTCCTGACTTTC | CASSRFGDRVRSGANVLTF
TRBJ1-5 | TRBV4-2 | few | - | TGTGCCAGCAGCCAAGATTCCGGGAGCAATCAGCCCCAGCATTTT | CASSQDSGSNQPQHF
TRBJ1-4 | TRBV5-1 | - | TRBD1 | TGCGCCAGCAGACCTCAGACAGGGGGCTCTGAAAAACTGTTTTTT | CASRPQTGGSEKLFF
TRBJ1-6 | TRBV7-6 | - | TRBD1 | TGTGCCAGCAGCTTAGAGACAGGGGTGGATTCACCCCTCCACTTT | CASSLETGVDSPLHF
TRBJ1-4 | TRBV5-1 | - | - | TGCGCCAGCAGCCCCCAGGGAACAGGGGAAAAACTGTTTTTT | CASSPQGTGEKLFF
TRBJ2-7 | TRBV28 | few | TRBD2 | TGTGCCAGCAGTCTAGTGGCGGGGGGGGCGGACGAGCAGTACTTC | CASSLVAGGADEQYF
TRBJ2-7 | TRBV6-1 | - | - | TGTGCCAGCAGTGACACAGGGTTCCACGAGCAGTACTTC | CASSDTGFHEQYF
TRBJ1-6 | TRBV6-5 | - | - | TGTGCCAGCAGCGCTACTTTTTCACCCCTCCACTTT | CASSATFSPLHF
TRBJ1-2 | TRBV19 | - | TRBD1 | TGTGCCAGTAGTATAACGCCGGGACAGGGACCTGGCTACACCTTC | CASSITPGQGPGYTF
TRBJ2-1 | TRBV5-4 | - | - | TGTGCCCTCAGCTTGATGGTTTTGAGATCCTACAATGAGCAGTTCTTC | CALSLMVLRSYNEQFF
TRBJ2-5 | TRBV5-1 | once | TRBD2 | TGCGCCAGCTTTGAGACTAGCGGGGGGGCCTATACACAAGAGACCCAGTACTTC | CASFETSGGAYTQETQYF
TRBJ2-1 | TRBV5-1 | - | - | TGCGCCAGCAGCTTTAAGACCGACAATGAGCAGTTCTTC | CASSFKTDNEQFF
TRBJ1-2 | TRBV25-1 | - | TRBD1 | TGTGCCAGCAGTCAGGGGGTGGTCCATGGCTACACCTTC | CASSQGVVHGYTF
TRBJ1-2 | TRBV5-6 | - | - | TGTGCCAGCAGCTTGGTGTATAGGGAAGTTCATGGCTACACCTTC | CASSLVYREVHGYTF
TRBJ1-2 | TRBV29-1 | - | TRBD1 | TGCAGCGTTGAGCTTCCCGGACAGGGGAATGGCTACACCTTC | CSVELPGQGNGYTF
TRBJ1-6 | TRBV7-9 | - | - | TGTGCCAGCAGCAGAGGGCCGGGCTTAAATAATTCACCCCTCCACTTT | CASSRGPGLNNSPLHF
TRBJ2-3 | TRBV30 | - | - | TGTGCCTGGAGTCGAGCGACCCGACGGGCAGATACGCAGTATTTT | CAWSRATRRADTQYF
TRBJ1-6 | TRBV6-1 | - | - | TGTGCCAGCAGTGATATTCTTCTGAGCTCCTATAATTCACCCCTCCACTTT | CASSDILLSSYNSPLHF
TRBJ1-1 | TRBV6-5 | - | - | TGTGCCAGCAGTTATTGGGTGGGGCGGAAGGCTGAAGCTTTCTTT | CASSYWVGRKAEAFF